The present T cell receptor beta chain was sequenced within a study of blood T cell repertoires in COVID-19 (TCRdb year 2020). With respect to the entire study: Samples covering the acute and convalescent phases of COVID-19 were provided by collaborators in the United States, Italy and Spain. Nearly every sample came with metadata listing a de-identified subject ID, COVID-19 status, age in years and sex. Subjects who had been exposed to COVID-19, were actively infected with it, or had recovered from it provided the deeply sampled blood TCRbeta repertoires that made up the dataset. The prospective study material was composed of cDNA or gDNA derived from T cells, B-cell-depleted T cells, or PBMCs. The samples were drawn from two sources: the first 160 participants of the ongoing ImmuneRACE study, and 1,200 or so subjects contributed by 6 global collaborators. The repertoires were released in a freely available public database intended as a resource for research on the immune response to SARS-CoV-2. Where available, HLA class I and class II types were taken from metadata supplied by the sample provider and were not determined by assay-based typing.

What the study reported, not specific to this receptor: How much clinical and demographic metadata was included differed by source and by participant, and the metadata was provided uncurated.

V trim: 0 bases; J trim: 4 bases; unmatched bases: 5. Sequences LNHNV (CDR1) and YYDKDF (CDR2) are obtained from the germline V gene (reference sequence). CDR3 length: 16 amino acids, cysteine to phenylalanine. This entry keeps only the CDR3 DNA: 48 bases, framed from base 1. The immunoSEQ Assay, a bias-controlled multiplex PCR, was used to amplify TCRbeta CDR3 regions from genomic DNA. Regarding the original processing steps: The number of nucleated cells in each sample was estimated from the amplification of reference gene primers within the assay. Sequence reads were collapsed and filtered to measure the absolute abundance of every unique TCRbeta CDR3 rearrangement. For each sample, productive Simpson clonality was calculated as the square root of Simpson's diversity index over productive rearrangements. In TCRdb, the immuneACCESS table is reduced to in-frame sequences with V and J assigned. These tables do not hold every clone; where another copy was compared, an unresolved V gene accounts for under half, and the others remain unexplained. The V and J calls and clone size come from that table; D and trimming were worked out from the DNA. The table for this sample lists 200,000 to 250,000 clones; about 93% of them were counted only once. 0.8% to 1% of the sample comes from the top ten.

At one collaborating source in Seattle, patients were enrolled during active infection and were followed longitudinally through the course of disease. The collaborating institutions used their own protocols to collect whole blood in K2EDTA tubes. For TCRbeta analysis, collaborators shipped samples as frozen whole blood, isolated PBMCs, or DNA extracted from either of those sample types. As concerns this clone: Its antigen is still unknown. The sample holds no much larger clone one base away, and base qualities are not on file.

Material: peripheral blood. The chain is made from TRBV15 and TRBJ1-3, and 8 junction bases match TRBD1. The clonotype originates from a man in his 60s with COVID-19, enrolled during active disease. The CDR3 protein sequence reads: CATSRENRGTGNTIYF. In nucleotide form, the sequence is TGTGCCACCAGCAGAGAAAACAGGGGGACGGGAAACACCATATATTTT.